This T cell receptor (beta chain) was sequenced for a study of CD8+ T cells in alopecia areata. The overall study: Tofacitinib administration to treated patients was oral, at 5 to 10 mg twice daily. Study-wide results and limits: Many expanded lesional clones persisted in scalp and blood during tofacitinib treatment.

Treatment specified: oral pan-JAK inhibitor, 5-10 mg twice daily. Sampling of alopecia areata patients yielded lesional scalp punch biopsies as well as peripheral blood. From germline, CDR1 is SGHRS and CDR2 YFSETQ. There are 14 residues in the CDR3. The V end lost 1 base, the J end lost 4 bases, and 9 bases lay between the germline ends. This clone has more than one count but fewer than ten. Its antigen is currently unknown. Once RNA had been extracted, it was reverse transcribed into cDNA to act as the sequencing template. Profiled with immunoSEQ multiplex PCR; TCRdb holds only in-frame clones, not every one. The sample has 150,000 to 200,000 clones; 45% to 60% are singletons.

V usage is TRBV5-1 and J usage is TRBJ1-5, with D uncertain. This TCR came from a human donor with alopecia areata. Sequences were derived from CD8+ T cells sorted from blood, sampled around week 54, from a patient treated with tofacitinib. The CDR3 sequence: CASSLSGGNQPQHF. DNA of the CDR3: TGCGCCAGCAGCTTGTCGGGAGGGAATCAGCCCCAGCATTTT.